This T cell receptor beta chain was found in a study of human CD8 memory T cell subsets. This CDR3 has 14 residues. Production of TCR beta libraries used UMI-labeled 5' RACE as the method. TCRdb re-analyzed the 5' RACE reads; it lists each CDR3 protein once, without DNA. Found here are roughly 3,700 distinct CDR3 sequences; the top ten clones hold roughly 20%. To note about this clonotype: The antigen remains undetermined.

CD8+ T cells were isolated by negative magnetic selection. General observations from the study: Going by Chao1 estimates, stem-like memory T cells seemed to be more diverse than precursor exhausted T cells. Stem-like memory T cells and precursor exhausted T cells had repertoires whose mutual overlap was minimal.

This clonotype was obtained from a human donor in good health. Sample: CD8+ T cells from PBMCs. The rearrangement uses TRBV12-3 or TRBV12-4 and TRBJ2-5. CDR3 loop: CASSFRPPQETQYF.